Listed here is a single T cell receptor beta chain. Profiling relied on immunoSEQ multiplex PCR, and the TCRdb table lists in-frame clones only, not all of them. In the table there are under 200,000 clones, 80% to 95% of which are singletons. This sample was taken from a study of T cell responses to AZD1222 COVID-19 vaccine. The CDR3 has 14 residues. The germline CDR1 and CDR2 sequences are SNHLY and FYNNEI. Between the trimmed V and J ends, which lost 2 bases and 6 bases, there was a span of 11 bases. The sequences come from peripheral blood, collected on day 0 of AZD1222 vaccination. The chain joins TRBV2 to TRBJ1-5; D remains ambiguous. The origin of this receptor is an adult in good health. The CDR3 DNA follows: TGTGCCAGCAGTGAAATTGGGGTACGTCAGCCCCAGCATTTT. Protein: CASSEIGVRQPQHF. Full variable domain (outside the CDR3, taken from reference TRBV2 and TRBJ1-5): EPEVTQTPSHQVTQMGQEVILRCVPISNHLYFYWYRQILGQKVEFLVSFYNNEISEKSEIFDDQFSVERPDGSNFTLKIRSTKLEDSAMYFCASSEIGVRQPQHFGDGTRLSIL.